Below, 21 T cell receptor beta chains from the same sample are listed, as sequenced in a study of blood T cell repertoires in COVID-19. Profiling relied on immunoSEQ multiplex PCR, and the TCRdb table lists in-frame clones only, not all of them. The sample lists about 130,000 clones, more than 85% seen once, with about 4.4% in the top ten. The sequenced sample was peripheral blood. Every receptor here comes from a man in his 60s with COVID-19, enrolled during active disease.

The rearrangement joins TRBV11-3 to TRBJ2-3; tentatively, D is TRBD1 (5 bases). From germline, CDR1 is SGHNT and CDR2 YENEEA. The CDR3 length is 15 residues. The V and J ends lost 2 bases and 0 bases respectively, with 9 bases between them. In DNA, the CDR3 is TGTGCCAGCAGCTTAACAGGTTCAAGCACAGATACGCAGTATTTT. Translating it yields CASSLTGSSTDTQYF.

The V call is TRBV5-1, the J call TRBJ2-3, with 7 bases lining up with TRBD1. V was pared by 2 bases and J by 7 bases, with 10 bases of the junction left unmatched. There are 15 residues in the CDR3. Germline V lookup: CDR1 SGHRS, CDR2 YFSETQ. CDR3 nucleotides: TGCGCCAGCAGCTTCAAAGGGGGCCTAGCAAATACGCAGTATTTT. Translated: CASSFKGGLANTQYF.

V usage is TRBV6-4 and J usage is TRBJ1-4, with TRBD1 as a possible D gene (5 bases). Trimming took 0 bases from V and 10 from J, leaving 9 bases between them. CDR1 is MRHNA and CDR2 is SNTAGT in the germline V gene. There are 13 residues in the CDR3. CDR3 region: CASSDSRGSKLFF. The CDR3 nucleotides are TGTGCCAGCAGTGACTCAAGGGGATCAAAACTGTTTTTT.

The rearrangement uses TRBV19 and TRBJ2-7; TRBD2 aligns across 7 bases. In germline, CDR1 is LNHDA, CDR2 SQIVND (reference sequence). Trimming removed 7 bases from V and 3 bases from J; junction bases left unmatched: 15. The CDR3 contains 16 residues. CDR3 protein: CASTMNSGAGLYEQYF. Written as DNA, the CDR3 is TGTGCCAGTACCATGAACTCCGGAGCGGGACTCTACGAGCAGTACTTC.

This rearrangement joins TRBV2 to TRBJ2-7; 7 bases fit TRBD1. V lost 5 bases to trimming and J lost 2 bases; unmatched junction nucleotides: 9. The CDR3 loop spans 15 amino acids. CDR1 is SNHLY and CDR2 is FYNNEI in the germline V gene. CDR3 DNA sequence: TGTGCCAGCAGTAATGACAGGGTTGGGGCCTACGAGCAGTACTTC. Residues: CASSNDRVGAYEQYF.

The rearrangement links TRBV9 to TRBJ1-1; weak D call: TRBD1 (5 bases). V lost 4 bases and J lost 5, with 21 bases in between. This CDR3 region has 16 residues. Germline loops: CDR1 SGDLS, CDR2 YYNGEE. The CDR3 DNA reads TGTGCCAGCAGCAAAGCTACTGGGGGGAGAGGAACTGAAGCTTTCTTT. This sequence encodes CASSKATGGRGTEAFF.

The rearrangement links TRBV5-5 to TRBJ1-2, with 9 nucleotides matching TRBD1. This CDR3 is built from 14 residues. Losses at the gene ends were 4 bases for V and 8 bases for J; bases not matched to a gene: 9. CDR1 and CDR2 (germline): SGHKS, YYEKEE (reference sequence). DNA of the CDR3: TGTGCCAGCAGCCGACCTACAGGGGGCAAAGGCTACACCTTC. It encodes CASSRPTGGKGYTF.

This clone was recorded once. The chain couples TRBV7-2 to TRBJ1-6; 7 bases match TRBD1. V shed 1 base, J shed 4 bases, and the junction held 7 bases outside the gene matches. The CDR3 spans 17 residues. CDR1 is SGHTA and CDR2 is FQGNSA in the germline V gene. CDR3 in amino acids: CASSLEGAGGYNSPLHF. CDR3 nucleotides: TGTGCCAGCAGCTTAGAGGGGGCAGGGGGATATAATTCACCCCTCCACTTT.

The chain carries TRBV7-8 and TRBJ2-7; D might be TRBD2 (6 bases). The germline V and J ends were trimmed by 4 bases and 3 bases, with 10 bases remaining between them. Germline V CDR1 and CDR2: SGHVS, FQNEAQ. The CDR3 covers 13 residues. Here the CDR3 reads CASSYGGDYEQYF. CDR3 in DNA: TGTGCCAGCAGCTACGGCGGGGACTACGAGCAGTACTTC. Full variable domain (rest looked up from reference TRBV7-8 and TRBJ2-7): GAGVSQSPRYKVAKRGQDVALRCDPISGHVSLFWYQQALGQGPEFLTYFQNEAQLDKSGLPSDRFFAERPEGSVSTLKIQRTQQEDSAVYLCASSYGGDYEQYFGPGTRLTVT.

The CDR3: CASSLGTGVDEKLFF. The CDR3 DNA follows: TGTGCCAGCAGCTTAGGGACAGGGGTTGATGAAAAACTGTTTTTT. The chain is built from TRBV7-9 and TRBJ1-4; 9 bases agree with TRBD1. Germline V lookup: CDR1 SEHNR, CDR2 FQNEAQ (reference sequence). V shed 1 base, J shed 6 bases, and the junction held 3 bases outside the gene matches. This CDR3 contains 15 residues.

The V gene is TRBV5-1, the J gene TRBJ2-2; TRBD2 might be the D (5 bases). The CDR3 is made up of 13 amino acids. CDR1 SGHRS and CDR2 YFSETQ come from the germline V gene. V lost 7 bases and J lost 5, with 12 bases in between. This chain's CDR3 is CASGLEGTGELFF. As DNA, the CDR3 is TGCGCCAGCGGGCTAGAGGGAACCGGGGAGCTGTTTTTT.

This chain connects TRBV24-1 to TRBJ1-3; D gene ambiguous. The CDR3 is made up of 13 amino acids. Germline lookup yields CDR1 KGHDR and CDR2 SFDVKD. Trimming took off 6 bases at V and 0 bases at J, with 5 bases between the two ends. CDR3 sequence: CATSRGSGNTIYF. Written as DNA, the CDR3 is TGTGCCACCAGTCGAGGCTCTGGAAACACCATATATTTT.

The J gene is TRBJ2-1, the V gene TRBV6-5, with a weak D call TRBD1 (6 bases). Trimming took off 6 bases at V and 1 base at J, with 13 bases between the two ends. This CDR3 has 15 amino acids. The V gene's germline CDR1 is MNHEY and CDR2 SVGAGI. The DNA for the CDR3 is TGTGCCAGCAGAGCACAGGGTGCTTCCTACAATGAGCAGTTCTTC. As protein: CASRAQGASYNEQFF.

The V gene is TRBV28, the J gene TRBJ2-5, with D perhaps matching TRBD1 (6 bases). Between the trimmed V and J ends, which lost 5 bases and 5 bases, there was a span of 15 bases. This CDR3 is built from 14 residues. Germline V gene sequence: CDR1 MDHEN, CDR2 SYDVKM. The CDR3 is CASSETGLRETQYF. The CDR3 bases are TGTGCCAGCAGTGAAACAGGGTTAAGGGAGACCCAGTACTTC.

The rearrangement links TRBV4-2 to TRBJ1-6, with a possible D match to TRBD1 (6 bases). The CDR3 contains 16 residues. Germline CDR1 is LGHNA and CDR2 is YNFKEQ. Trimming stripped 3 bases from V and 7 bases from J, with 16 bases between. The CDR3 protein is CASSQGKGVFNSPLHF. CDR3 DNA: TGTGCCAGCAGCCAGGGAAAGGGGGTTTTCAATTCACCCCTCCACTTT.

This clone occurred once. The chain employs TRBV12-3 or TRBV12-4 and TRBJ2-3; TRBD2 might be the D (5 bases). This CDR3 region has 13 residues. V lost 6 bases to trimming and J lost 6 bases, with 13 bases between them. CDR3 protein: CASSSDRGDTQYF. CDR3 sequence (DNA): TGTGCCAGCAGCTCGGACCGAGGGGATACGCAGTATTTT.

This chain joins TRBV6-5 and TRBJ2-5; 7 bases align to TRBD1. With 7 bases clipped from V and 2 bases from J, the junction kept 10 bases outside the gene matches. CDR3 size: 15 residues. Germline V gene sequence: CDR1 MNHEY, CDR2 SVGAGI. The CDR3 region is CASNPLGTAQETQYF. Here the CDR3 DNA reads TGTGCCAGCAACCCACTAGGGACAGCACAAGAGACCCAGTACTTC.

Only one count was recorded for this clone. This rearrangement joins TRBV27 to TRBJ1-5; 8 bases align to TRBD1. The CDR3 is 16 amino acids. Germline V lookup: CDR1 MNHEY, CDR2 SMNVEV (reference sequence). J gave up 6 bases and V 6 bases, and 13 bases lay outside the gene matches. The CDR3 region is CASRKRRTGSGQPQHF. CDR3 coding DNA: TGTGCCAGCAGGAAACGCCGGACAGGGAGCGGTCAGCCCCAGCATTTT.

The V and J genes are TRBV4-1 and TRBJ2-7; D perhaps matches TRBD2 (6 bases). CDR1 is MGHRA and CDR2 is YSYEKL in the germline V gene. CDR3 length: 15 residues. Trimming removed 1 base at V and 2 bases at J, with 12 bases between. The DNA of the CDR3 is TGCGCCAGCAGCCAAGGTATGGGCGGGGCCTACGAGCAGTACTTC. This codes for CASSQGMGGAYEQYF.

This chain joins TRBV9 and TRBJ2-5, with 11 bases that match TRBD2. CDR1 is SGDLS, CDR2 YYNGEE, per germline. V lost 4 bases to trimming and J lost 2 bases; unmatched junction nucleotides: 4. This CDR3 region has 15 residues. The CDR3 coding sequence is TGTGCCAGCAGCTCTAGCGGGGGGTTACAAGAGACCCAGTACTTC. Its translation: CASSSSGGLQETQYF.

The V call is TRBV6-5, the J call TRBJ1-3, with D hard to call. V was trimmed by 5 bases and J by 6 bases, leaving 2 bases between them. This CDR3 is 10 amino acids long. Germline CDR1 and CDR2: MNHEY and SVGAGI. As DNA, the CDR3 is TGTGCCAGCAGTCTAAACACCATATATTTT. Residues: CASSLNTIYF.